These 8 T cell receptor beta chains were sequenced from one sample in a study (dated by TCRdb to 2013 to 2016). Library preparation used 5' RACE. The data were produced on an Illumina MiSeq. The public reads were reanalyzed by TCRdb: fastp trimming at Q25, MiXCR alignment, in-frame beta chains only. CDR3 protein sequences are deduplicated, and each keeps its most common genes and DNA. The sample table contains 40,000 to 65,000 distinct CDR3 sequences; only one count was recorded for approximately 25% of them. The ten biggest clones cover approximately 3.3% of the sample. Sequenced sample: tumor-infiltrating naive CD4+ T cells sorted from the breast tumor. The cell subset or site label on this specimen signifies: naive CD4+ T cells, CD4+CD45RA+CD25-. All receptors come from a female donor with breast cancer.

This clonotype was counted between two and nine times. The CDR3 sequence: CASSAQGTDQPQHF. The CDR3 region has the DNA TGTGCCAGCAGCGCCCAGGGCACGGATCAGCCCCAGCATTTT. The genes are TRBV9 and TRBJ1-5, with D perhaps TRBD1 (5 bases). The V end was cut by 3 bases, the J end by 5 bases, with 12 bases between. Germline-derived CDR1 and CDR2 are SGDLS and YYNGEE. The CDR3 covers 14 residues.

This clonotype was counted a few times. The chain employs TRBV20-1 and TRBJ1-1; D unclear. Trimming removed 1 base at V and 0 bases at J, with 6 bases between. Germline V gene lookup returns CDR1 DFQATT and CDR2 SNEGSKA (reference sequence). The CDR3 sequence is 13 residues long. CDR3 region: CSARVGLNTEAFF. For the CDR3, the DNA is TGCAGTGCTAGAGTCGGATTGAACACTGAAGCTTTCTTT.

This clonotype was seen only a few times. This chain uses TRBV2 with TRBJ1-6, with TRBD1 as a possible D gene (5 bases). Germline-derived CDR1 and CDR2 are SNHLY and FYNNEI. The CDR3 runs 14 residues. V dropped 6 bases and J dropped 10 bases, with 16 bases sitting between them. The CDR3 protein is CASRYTGGSSPLHF. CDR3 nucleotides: TGTGCCAGCAGGTACACCGGGGGAAGCTCACCCCTCCACTTT.

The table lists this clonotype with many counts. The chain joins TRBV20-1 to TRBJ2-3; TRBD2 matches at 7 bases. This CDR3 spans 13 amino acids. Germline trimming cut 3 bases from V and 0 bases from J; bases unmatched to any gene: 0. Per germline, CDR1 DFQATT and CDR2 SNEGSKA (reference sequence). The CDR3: CSASSGSTDTQYF. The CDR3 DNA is TGCAGTGCTAGTAGCGGGAGCACAGATACGCAGTATTTT.

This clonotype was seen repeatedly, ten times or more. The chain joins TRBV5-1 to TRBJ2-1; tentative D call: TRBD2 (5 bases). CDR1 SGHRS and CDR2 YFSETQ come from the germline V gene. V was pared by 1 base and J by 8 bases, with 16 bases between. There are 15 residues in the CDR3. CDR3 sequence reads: CASSLLGSSGDEQFF. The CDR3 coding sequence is TGCGCCAGCAGCTTGTTAGGGTCCTCCGGGGATGAGCAGTTCTTC.

CDR3 bases: TGTGCCAGCAGCCGACAGACAGGAGTGAACACTGAAGCTTTCTTT. Protein: CASSRQTGVNTEAFF. This rearrangement joins TRBV7-9 to TRBJ1-1, with D perhaps TRBD1 (6 bases). Trimming left V 5 bases short and J 0 bases short, with 13 bases between. The V gene's germline CDR1 is SEHNR and CDR2 FQNEAQ (reference sequence). The CDR3 runs to 15 residues.

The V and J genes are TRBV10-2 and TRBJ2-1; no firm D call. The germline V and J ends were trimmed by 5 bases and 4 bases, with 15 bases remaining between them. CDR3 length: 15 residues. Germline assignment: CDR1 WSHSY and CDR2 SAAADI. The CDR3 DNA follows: TGCGCCAGCAGTTCATTGGGCACCCGTTACAATGAGCAGTTCTTC. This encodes CASSSLGTRYNEQFF.

The CDR3: CASSQVREVGKNIQYF. In DNA, the CDR3 is TGCGCCAGCAGCCAAGTCAGGGAAGTAGGCAAAAACATTCAGTACTTC. The V and J genes are TRBV4-1 and TRBJ2-4; D might be TRBD1 (5 bases). V lost 1 base and J lost 3, with 13 bases in between. This CDR3 contains 16 residues. Germline V lookup: CDR1 MGHRA, CDR2 YSYEKL.